One sample yielded the 17 T cell receptor beta chains listed below, sequenced in a study of cytomegalovirus exposure and HLA in healthy donors. The PCR used 60 Vbeta and 13 Jbeta primers. The table came from immunoSEQ multiplex PCR; TCRdb's copy has only in-frame clones and leaves some out. The data hold roughly 100,000 clones, with approximately 69% observed a single time. Input material: PBMCs. All receptors derive from a man aged 25-45 years in good health and CMV-seronegative.

This clone was seen just once. This chain uses TRBV7-3 with TRBJ1-1; D perhaps matches TRBD1 (5 bases). Germline CDR1 reads SGHTA; CDR2 reads FQGTGA. The V end lost 4 bases, the J end lost 2 bases, and 8 bases lay between the germline ends. There are 13 residues in the CDR3. CDR3 loop: CASSSQGNTEAFF. The CDR3 DNA reads TGTGCCAGCAGCTCCCAGGGTAACACTGAAGCTTTCTTT.

CDR3 residues: CASSDSGLPLHF. In DNA form, the CDR3 reads TGTGCCAGCAGTGACTCCGGGTTGCCCCTCCACTTT. The V and J genes are TRBV6-4 and TRBJ1-6; D remains ambiguous. The CDR3 runs to 12 residues. The germline V gene has CDR1 MRHNA and CDR2 SNTAGT. The V end lost 0 bases, the J end lost 13 bases, and 7 bases lay between the germline ends.

The chain combines TRBV5-6 with TRBJ1-1; D perhaps matches TRBD1 (6 bases). V was shortened by 4 bases and J by 4 bases, with 14 bases between the two germline ends. The CDR3 spans 14 residues. Germline loops: CDR1 SGHDT, CDR2 YYEEEE. CDR3 in amino acids: CASSPQGRVTEAFF. The CDR3 nucleotides read TGTGCCAGCAGCCCACAGGGTCGAGTCACTGAAGCTTTCTTT.

The chain links TRBV10-1 to TRBJ1-2; D is unresolved. The CDR3 extends over 10 amino acids. Germline V gene lookup returns CDR1 WNHNN and CDR2 SYGVQD (reference sequence). In nucleotides, the CDR3 is TGCCACCCGGGGATCGGAGTTGACACCTTC. Its protein is CHPGIGVDTF.

This clone was detected a few times. V gene TRBV9 combines with J gene TRBJ2-4; 11 nucleotides line up with TRBD2. Germline V gene sequence: CDR1 SGDLS, CDR2 YYNGEE. The CDR3 runs to 16 residues. The J segment lost 8 bases and the V segment lost 0 bases, leaving 7 bases of the junction unmatched. CDR3 protein: CASSVVAGGPSDIQYF. The CDR3 region has the DNA TGTGCCAGCAGCGTAGTAGCGGGAGGGCCCTCTGACATTCAGTACTTC. Based on the CDR3 plus reference TRBV9 and TRBJ2-4, the full variable domain is DSGVTQTPKHLITATGQRVTLRCSPRSGDLSVYWYQQSLDQGLQFLIQYYNGEERAKGNILERFSAQQFPDLHSELNLSSLELGDSALYFCASSVVAGGPSDIQYFGAGTRLSVL.

The genes are TRBV7-2 and TRBJ2-5, with TRBD1 identical over 8 bases. The DNA end lines up better with TRBJ2-7; the J call may be wrong. This CDR3 spans 15 amino acids. Germline V gene sequence: CDR1 SGHTA, CDR2 FQGNSA. For the CDR3, the DNA is TGTGCCAGCAGCTTCCAGGGGGCCCTTACCTACGAGCAGTACTTC. Translating gives CASSFQGALTYEQYF.

The gene calls are TRBV19 and TRBJ2-6, with TRBD1 matching 9 bases. From germline, CDR1 is LNHDA and CDR2 SQIVND (reference sequence). The CDR3 extends over 17 amino acids. V was clipped by 5 bases and J by 0 bases; unmatched bases: 5. In nucleotides, the CDR3 is TGTGCCAGTAGTTTTGACAGGGGGTACTCTGGGGCCAACGTCCTGACTTTC. Protein: CASSFDRGYSGANVLTF.

The rearrangement links TRBV6-5 to TRBJ2-1; tentative D call: TRBD1 (5 bases). This CDR3 is 13 amino acids long. Deletions cut 5 bases from V and 0 bases from J, with 5 bases between. Germline values: CDR1 MNHEY, CDR2 SVGAGI. The CDR3 coding sequence is TGTGCCAGCAGTGACAGCTCCTACAATGAGCAGTTCTTC. It specifies CASSDSSYNEQFF.

This chain uses TRBV19 with TRBJ1-2, with unresolved D. Germline V gene lookup returns CDR1 LNHDA and CDR2 SQIVND (reference sequence). Trimming took 3 bases from V and 0 from J, leaving 14 bases between them. This CDR3 comprises 16 residues. The CDR3 DNA reads TGTGCCAGTAGTATGCCCTGGGCCGTCGCTAACTATGGCTACACCTTC. This encodes CASSMPWAVANYGYTF.

This clone has more than one count but fewer than ten. The rearrangement links TRBV7-2 to TRBJ1-2; TRBD1 agrees at 7 bases. The CDR3 loop spans 15 amino acids. The trim removed 5 bases at V and 4 bases at J, leaving 10 bases unmatched. The germline CDR1 and CDR2 sequences are SGHTA and FQGNSA. The CDR3 sequence: CASSPRQGRLYGYTF. Written as DNA, the CDR3 is TGTGCCAGCAGCCCACGACAGGGAAGGCTCTATGGCTACACCTTC. Looking up the rest from reference TRBV7-2 and TRBJ1-2 gives the full variable domain: GAGVSQSPSNKVTEKGKDVELRCDPISGHTALYWYRQSLGQGLEFLIYFQGNSAPDKSGLPSDRFSAERTGGSVSTLTIQRTQQEDSAVYLCASSPRQGRLYGYTFGSGTRLTVV.

This clone appeared a few times. The chain recombines TRBV29-1 with TRBJ2-3; 7 nucleotides align to TRBD2. Trimming cost V 4 bases and J 3 bases; bases outside gene matches: 10. Germline CDR1 and CDR2: SQVTM and ANQGSEA. The CDR3 runs 15 residues. The CDR3 spells CSVGPPGGGTDTQYF. Here the CDR3 DNA reads TGCAGCGTTGGTCCCCCGGGAGGCGGGACAGATACGCAGTATTTT.

In this sample, this clone turned up a few times. The chain employs TRBV5-4 and TRBJ2-7; maybe TRBD1 (6 bases). This CDR3 region has 14 residues. V shed 4 bases and J shed 4 bases, with 15 bases lying between them. The germline V gene encodes CDR1 SGHNT and CDR2 YYREEE (reference sequence). The CDR3 region has the DNA TGTGCCAGCAGCCCCCAGGCAGGGGAATACGAGCAGTACTTC. This encodes CASSPQAGEYEQYF. Combining the CDR3 with reference TRBV5-4 and TRBJ2-7 gives the whole variable domain ETGVTQSPTHLIKTRGQQVTLRCSSQSGHNTVSWYQQALGQGPQFIFQYYREEENGRGNFPPRFSGLQFPNYSSELNVNALELDDSALYLCASSPQAGEYEQYFGPGTRLTVT.

The CDR3 sequence: CASGARIGRKAYEQYF. DNA for the CDR3: TGTGCCAGCGGGGCACGAATAGGTCGCAAGGCCTACGAGCAGTACTTC. This chain joins TRBV28 and TRBJ2-5; D might be TRBD1 (5 bases). The last part of the DNA fits TRBJ2-7 better; the J call may be wrong. The CDR3 is made up of 16 amino acids. Germline V gene data show CDR1 as MDHEN and CDR2 as SYDVKM.

This chain joins TRBV4-3 and TRBJ1-3; D not certain. The CDR3 length is 15 residues. Germline values: CDR1 LGHNA, CDR2 YSLEER. The ends were cut back, 8 bases at V and 0 bases at J, with 14 bases in the middle. CDR3 in DNA: TGCGCCAGCGCATCGCGATCCTTCTCTGGAAACACCATATATTTT. Translated: CASASRSFSGNTIYF.

The DNA of the CDR3 is TGTGCCAGCAGTTACTCGGGGAGGAATGAGCAGTTCTTC. This translates into CASSYSGRNEQFF. This chain joins TRBV6-6 and TRBJ2-1; D may be TRBD2 (6 bases). In germline, CDR1 is MNHNY, CDR2 SVGAGI (reference sequence). With 0 bases removed from V and 7 bases from J, the gap between germline ends came to 7 bases. The CDR3 is 13 amino acids.

This chain uses TRBV7-3 with TRBJ1-1, with a tentative D call TRBD1 (5 bases). This CDR3 has 14 amino acids. Germline CDR1 reads SGHTA; CDR2 reads FQGTGA. Trimming took 5 bases from V and 5 from J, leaving 15 bases between them. The CDR3 DNA follows: TGTGCCAGCAGCCCCCAGGGTGGTGGGACTGAAGCTTTCTTT. It translates to CASSPQGGGTEAFF.

This clone was counted only a few times. The chain carries TRBV5-8 and TRBJ1-5; D possibly corresponds to TRBD1 (5 bases). Germline V gene lookup returns CDR1 SGHTS and CDR2 YDEGEE. This CDR3 has 14 residues. The V and J ends lost 1 base and 9 bases respectively, with 14 bases between them. CDR3: CASSLRYRGTPQHF. The CDR3 DNA reads TGTGCCAGCAGCTTGCGTTATAGGGGAACGCCCCAGCATTTT.